The present TCR beta chain was sequenced within a study of T cell repertoires in cytomegalovirus infection. Study-level background: Public signatures in TCR beta pointed to CMV infection and matching HLA type.

TCRdb reanalysed the reads using MiXCR and keeps one entry per CDR3 protein. The sample records fewer than 550,000 distinct CDR3 sequences, approximately 15% being singletons. Study conclusions and caveats: HLA-C-restricted CMV-specific TCR beta clonotypes were dominant in the ex vivo response.

As regards this clonotype: Antigen specificity is unknown.

The sample taken for sequencing was CD8+ T cells from PBMCs. The clonotype originates from a human donor in good health (CMV status not recorded). Some clones in this sample may be carry-over from other donors' samples.

The CDR3 region has the DNA TGTGCCAGCGGCGGGGATCCAACGACCCAGTACTTC. Translated, it gives CASGGDPTTQYF. The chain couples TRBV11-2 to TRBJ2-5; weak D call: TRBD2 (6 bases). The CDR3 loop spans 12 amino acids. Trimming pared 8 bases from V and 7 bases from J, leaving 14 bases between. Looked up from germline, CDR1 is SGHAT and CDR2 is FQNNGV.